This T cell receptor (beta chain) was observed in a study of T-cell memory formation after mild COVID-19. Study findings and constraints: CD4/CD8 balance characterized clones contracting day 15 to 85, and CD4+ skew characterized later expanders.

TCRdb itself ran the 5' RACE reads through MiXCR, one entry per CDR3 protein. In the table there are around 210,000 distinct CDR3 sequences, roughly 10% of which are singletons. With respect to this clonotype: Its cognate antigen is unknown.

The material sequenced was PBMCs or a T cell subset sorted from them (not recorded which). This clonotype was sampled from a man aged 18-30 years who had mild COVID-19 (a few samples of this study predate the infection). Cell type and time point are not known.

CDR3: CASSQDREREKLFF. Here the CDR3 DNA reads TGCGCCAGCAGCCAGGACAGGGAGAGAGAAAAACTGTTTTTT. V usage is TRBV4-3 and J usage is TRBJ1-4, with 8 bases fitting TRBD1. V was clipped by 3 bases and J by 8 bases; unmatched bases: 5. Germline lookup yields CDR1 LGHNA and CDR2 YSLEER. The CDR3 covers 14 residues.